The rows below give T cell receptor beta chains drawn from one sample of a study of blood T cell repertoires in COVID-19. The assay was immunoSEQ multiplex PCR, and TCRdb's table has in-frame clones only and misses some. The data show approximately 150,000 clones, roughly four fifths seen once. The sequencing sample was made of PBMCs or T cells enriched from blood (not recorded which). These receptor sequences come from a man in his forties or fifties with acute COVID-19. Both conserved end residues are trimmed from each CDR3. Clone size is not always given. Where it is, it says once, few, many or a class for expanded clones.

j_call: TRBJ2-3
clone_size: NA
v_call: TRBV25-1
cdr3_length: 15
cdr3_aa: ASSEEGTSVISDTQY

j_call: TRBJ1-2
clone_size: NA
v_call: TRBV29-1
cdr3_length: 11
cdr3_aa: SVVEGTVYGYT

j_call: TRBJ1-2
clone_size: NA
v_call: TRBV9
cdr3_length: 11
cdr3_aa: ASSAGQAVGYT

j_call: TRBJ1-1
clone_size: NA
v_call: TRBV18
cdr3_length: 12
cdr3_aa: ASSPGAVNTEAF

j_call: TRBJ1-3
clone_size: NA
v_call: TRBV6-5
cdr3_length: 12
cdr3_aa: ASSLTGVVDTIY

j_call: TRBJ2-7
clone_size: NA
v_call: TRBV5-5
cdr3_length: 12
cdr3_aa: ASSLEVSRGEQY

j_call: TRBJ2-2
clone_size: few
v_call: TRBV9
cdr3_length: 14
cdr3_aa: ASSVTPSFSTGELF

j_call: TRBJ1-3
clone_size: NA
v_call: TRBV18
cdr3_length: 13
cdr3_aa: ASSPGQSSGNTIY

j_call: TRBJ1-2
clone_size: few
v_call: TRBV29-1
cdr3_length: 8
cdr3_aa: SVRDSGYT

j_call: TRBJ1-2
clone_size: once
v_call: TRBV6-5
cdr3_length: 12
cdr3_aa: ASSSGQGTHGYT

j_call: TRBJ1-3
clone_size: NA
v_call: TRBV7-3
cdr3_length: 11
cdr3_aa: ASSLGQGNTIY

j_call: TRBJ1-3
clone_size: NA
v_call: TRBV7-2
cdr3_length: 12
cdr3_aa: ASSADSSGNTIY

j_call: TRBJ2-7
clone_size: NA
v_call: TRBV27
cdr3_length: 13
cdr3_aa: ASSFWGLVSYEQY

j_call: TRBJ1-6
clone_size: NA
v_call: TRBV28
cdr3_length: 14
cdr3_aa: ASSLDWGLGNSPLH

j_call: TRBJ1-2
clone_size: once
v_call: TRBV7-8
cdr3_length: 14
cdr3_aa: ASSLGAQGFNYGYT

j_call: TRBJ1-5
clone_size: NA
v_call: TRBV18
cdr3_length: 14
cdr3_aa: ASSPDQGAFNQPQH

j_call: TRBJ1-1
clone_size: once
v_call: TRBV7-6
cdr3_length: 12
cdr3_aa: ASSSQGPNTEAF

j_call: TRBJ2-5
clone_size: NA
v_call: TRBV2
cdr3_length: 11
cdr3_aa: ATPRGAQETQY

j_call: TRBJ2-5
clone_size: NA
v_call: TRBV5-1
cdr3_length: 13
cdr3_aa: ASSLSGRTQETQY

j_call: TRBJ2-2
clone_size: NA
v_call: TRBV2
cdr3_length: 12
cdr3_aa: ASTYHTGAGELF

j_call: TRBJ1-1
clone_size: NA
v_call: TRBV29-1
cdr3_length: 11
cdr3_aa: SVEKTLNTEAF

j_call: TRBJ2-7
clone_size: once
v_call: TRBV6-5
cdr3_length: 13
cdr3_aa: ASTTLAGDSYEQY

j_call: TRBJ2-1
clone_size: once
v_call: TRBV18
cdr3_length: 11
cdr3_aa: ASSPGPNNEQF

j_call: TRBJ2-5
clone_size: NA
v_call: TRBV10-2
cdr3_length: 13
cdr3_aa: ASSDPGTSGETQY

j_call: TRBJ2-5
clone_size: NA
v_call: TRBV7-9
cdr3_length: 13
cdr3_aa: ASTPGTGEAETQY

j_call: TRBJ2-1
clone_size: NA
v_call: TRBV3-1/TRBV3-2
cdr3_length: 12
cdr3_aa: ASSQELVLGEQF

j_call: TRBJ1-1
clone_size: NA
v_call: TRBV6-5
cdr3_length: 11
cdr3_aa: ASSSTGYTEAF

j_call: TRBJ1-2
clone_size: NA
v_call: TRBV6-5
cdr3_length: 12
cdr3_aa: ASSYSGGDYGYT

j_call: TRBJ1-1
clone_size: NA
v_call: TRBV19
cdr3_length: 12
cdr3_aa: ASRAPTGGTEAF

j_call: TRBJ2-7
clone_size: NA
v_call: TRBV14
cdr3_length: 10
cdr3_aa: ASSPQSYEQY

j_call: TRBJ1-1
clone_size: NA
v_call: TRBV11-2
cdr3_length: 12
cdr3_aa: ASSLNQGNTEAF

j_call: TRBJ2-1
clone_size: NA
v_call: TRBV24-1
cdr3_length: 11
cdr3_aa: ATSGDFYNEQF

j_call: TRBJ2-1
clone_size: once
v_call: TRBV7-3
cdr3_length: 11
cdr3_aa: ASSLKPDSQQF

j_call: TRBJ1-1
clone_size: NA
v_call: TRBV20-1
cdr3_length: 9
cdr3_aa: SAPMRREAF

j_call: TRBJ2-7
clone_size: NA
v_call: TRBV5-4
cdr3_length: 12
cdr3_aa: ASSPGQGSYEQY

j_call: TRBJ2-3
clone_size: few
v_call: TRBV7-2
cdr3_length: 13
cdr3_aa: ASSSRTSRTDTQY

j_call: TRBJ2-2
clone_size: NA
v_call: TRBV7-9
cdr3_length: 12
cdr3_aa: ASSLTGDTGELF

j_call: TRBJ2-7
clone_size: NA
v_call: TRBV7-2
cdr3_length: 11
cdr3_aa: ASSGRQGGEQY

j_call: TRBJ2-2
clone_size: NA
v_call: TRBV10-2
cdr3_length: 12
cdr3_aa: ASAGGTAGRELF

j_call: TRBJ1-1
clone_size: NA
v_call: TRBV2
cdr3_length: 13
cdr3_aa: ASRMAFRGNSEAF

j_call: TRBJ2-4
clone_size: NA
v_call: TRBV6-5
cdr3_length: 12
cdr3_aa: ASSLDRKKNIQY

j_call: TRBJ2-3
clone_size: NA
v_call: TRBV6-4
cdr3_length: 12
cdr3_aa: ASSAGLESDTQY

j_call: TRBJ1-1
clone_size: NA
v_call: TRBV30
cdr3_length: 12
cdr3_aa: AWSFLDRNTEAF

j_call: TRBJ1-5
clone_size: NA
v_call: TRBV7-9
cdr3_length: 11
cdr3_aa: ASSLTGNQPQH

j_call: TRBJ2-3
clone_size: NA
v_call: TRBV28
cdr3_length: 19
cdr3_aa: ASSLLGGFFAAGEGIDTQY

j_call: TRBJ1-2
clone_size: NA
v_call: TRBV29-1
cdr3_length: 15
cdr3_aa: SVPKTGDRRSFYGYT

j_call: TRBJ1-2
clone_size: NA
v_call: TRBV28
cdr3_length: 13
cdr3_aa: ASSPLGEGYNGYT

j_call: TRBJ2-6
clone_size: NA
v_call: TRBV28
cdr3_length: 13
cdr3_aa: AIASPERGANVLT

j_call: TRBJ2-3
clone_size: few
v_call: TRBV5-8
cdr3_length: 15
cdr3_aa: ASSLSGTSGSTDTQY

j_call: TRBJ1-2
clone_size: NA
v_call: TRBV5-3
cdr3_length: 12
cdr3_aa: ARSFLRGFDGYT

j_call: TRBJ2-3
clone_size: NA
v_call: TRBV25-1
cdr3_length: 14
cdr3_aa: ASSEISTGVEDTQY